A selection of T cell receptor beta chains follows, all from one sample in a study of beta chain features in type 1 diabetes. Sequencing was performed with immunoSEQ multiplex PCR; in TCRdb, only in-frame clones are kept and a portion is missing. The table lists approximately 60,000 clones, about 50% of them singletons, with around 2.7% in the top ten. The material sequenced was Tregs from blood. The source is a middle-aged woman with type 1 diabetes. The CDR3 runs from the conserved cysteine through the conserved F or W. Each record gives: CDR3 length, V gene, J gene, clone size, CDR3 protein. Clone size is shown for a subset of rows, as once, few, many or a class of expanded clone.

length: 15
V: TRBV7-9
J: TRBJ1-2
size: .
CDR3: CASSQGVGPDYGYTF

length: 14
V: TRBV19
J: TRBJ1-2
size: many
CDR3: CASRAVSFNYGYTF

length: 15
V: TRBV6-5
J: TRBJ1-3
size: .
CDR3: CASSFSSQGGNTIYF

length: 18
V: TRBV18
J: TRBJ2-1
size: few
CDR3: CASSLSYPPGQGANEQFF

length: 15
V: TRBV28
J: TRBJ1-1
size: few
CDR3: CASSSQRRANTEAFF

length: 14
V: TRBV19
J: TRBJ2-7
size: .
CDR3: CASSTGQGAGEQYF

length: 13
V: TRBV7-2
J: TRBJ1-1
size: .
CDR3: CASSSDAGTEAFF

length: 15
V: TRBV7-2
J: TRBJ2-7
size: few
CDR3: CASSLNSGSSYEQYF

length: 13
V: TRBV7-3
J: TRBJ2-3
size: medium-sized
CDR3: CASSLRRADTQYF

length: 13
V: TRBV7-2
J: TRBJ1-2
size: .
CDR3: CASSSLATGGYTF

length: 13
V: TRBV7-2
J: TRBJ2-5
size: .
CDR3: CASSPRRGETQYF

length: 16
V: TRBV7-9
J: TRBJ2-5
size: .
CDR3: CASSLGQGAREETQYF

length: 13
V: TRBV28
J: TRBJ1-1
size: .
CDR3: CASSLWNRGGAFF

length: 14
V: TRBV19
J: TRBJ2-6
size: .
CDR3: CASSSFGTASVLTF

length: 15
V: TRBV25-1
J: TRBJ2-3
size: once
CDR3: CASTLGADLTDTQYF

length: 12
V: TRBV7-2
J: TRBJ2-3
size: few
CDR3: CASSPSTDTQYF

length: 13
V: TRBV19
J: TRBJ2-5
size: few
CDR3: CASSVQGTETQYF

length: 16
V: TRBV18
J: TRBJ1-3
size: few
CDR3: CASSPGQGRSGNTIYF